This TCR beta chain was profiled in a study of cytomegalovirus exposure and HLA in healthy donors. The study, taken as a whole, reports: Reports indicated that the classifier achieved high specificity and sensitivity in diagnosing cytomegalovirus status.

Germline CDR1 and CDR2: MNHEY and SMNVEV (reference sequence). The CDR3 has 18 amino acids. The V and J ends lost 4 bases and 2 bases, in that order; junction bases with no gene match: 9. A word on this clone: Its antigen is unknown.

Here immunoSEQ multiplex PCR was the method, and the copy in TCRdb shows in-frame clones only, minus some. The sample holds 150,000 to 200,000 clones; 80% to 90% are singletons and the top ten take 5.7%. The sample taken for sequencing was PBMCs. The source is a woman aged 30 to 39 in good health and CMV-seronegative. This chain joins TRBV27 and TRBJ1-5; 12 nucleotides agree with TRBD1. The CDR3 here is CASSSTGQGASGNQPQHF. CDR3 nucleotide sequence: TGTGCCAGCAGTTCAACGGGACAGGGGGCCTCGGGCAATCAGCCCCAGCATTTT.